The rows below give T cell receptor beta chains drawn from one sample of a study of regulatory T cells in long-lasting Graves disease. TCRdb ran MiXCR on the multiplex PCR reads and lists one entry per CDR3 protein. The sample lists over 350,000 distinct CDR3 sequences, 14% seen once, with over 15% in the top ten. This sample was also put to use in a study of T cells in Graves' hyperthyroidism and ophthalmopathy.

The sample in question was peripheral blood mononuclear cells (PBMCs), obtained at new diagnosis, from a patient treated with antithyroid drugs. These receptors came from a woman aged 45-65 years with Graves disease. CDR3s include the opening cysteine and the closing phenylalanine or tryptophan. Fields, in order: V gene, D gene, J gene, clone size, CDR3 DNA, CDR3 protein. The D gene is left open where the match is weak. Expanded clones get a size class; other rows say once, few or many, or leave the size out.

>TRBV7-2|NA|TRBJ2-5|many
TGTGCCAGCAGCTTAAATGGAGGGGGACAGGAGACCCAGTACTTC
CASSLNGGGQETQYF
>TRBV19|TRBD1|TRBJ2-2|few
TGTGCCAGTAGTCTGACAGGGGGCTTCACCGGGGAGCTGTTTTTT
CASSLTGGFTGELFF
>TRBV11-2|NA|TRBJ2-5|many
TGTGCCAGCAGCACGGGCCAAATTGCGCAAGAGACCCAGTACTTC
CASSTGQIAQETQYF
>TRBV27|NA|TRBJ2-5|many
TGTGCCAGCAGTTTATCGGGGGCTCTAGGGACCCAGTACTTC
CASSLSGALGTQYF
>TRBV5-4|NA|TRBJ2-2|few
TGTGCCAGCAGCGCCCGCCGGAGATCGGGCACCGGGGAGCTGTTTTTT
CASSARRRSGTGELFF
>TRBV18|NA|TRBJ2-7|few
TGTGCCAGCTCACCACAGGAACGTGGGGCTTACGAGCAGTACTTC
CASSPQERGAYEQYF
>TRBV5-5|TRBD1|TRBJ1-2|few
TGTGCCAGCAGCATTAGGACAGGGCTTTCGGCCAACTATGGCTACACCTTC
CASSIRTGLSANYGYTF
>TRBV20-1|TRBD2|TRBJ2-7|many
TGCAGTGCGGAGTTGGGGGGACTAGCTGGTTACGAGCAGTACTTC
CSAELGGLAGYEQYF
>TRBV10-3|TRBD1|TRBJ2-3|few
TGTGCCATCAGTTACACAGGGGACAGCACAGATACGCAGTATTTT
CAISYTGDSTDTQYF
>TRBV12-3/TRBV12-4|NA|TRBJ2-7|many
TGTGCCAGCAGTTTTTCTGCGGGGCGAGAGCAGTACTTC
CASSFSAGREQYF
>TRBV27|TRBD1|TRBJ2-5|few
TGTGCCAGCAGTCAGGATAGCAGGGGGCCCGAAAGGGAGACCCAGTACTTC
CASSQDSRGPERETQYF
>TRBV5-1|TRBD2|TRBJ2-1|NA
TGCGCCAGCAGCTTGGACACTACCTCCGGGACTAGCGGGATTGAGCAGTTCTTC
CASSLDTTSGTSGIEQFF
>TRBV20-1|NA|TRBJ2-5|NA
TGCAGCCACCTGGCCCGGGGAGAGACCCAGTACTTC
CSHLARGETQYF
>TRBV3-1|TRBD1|TRBJ1-1|many
TGTGCCAGCAGCCAAGATAAGACAGGGGCGAACACTGAAGCTTTCTTT
CASSQDKTGANTEAFF
>TRBV5-5|NA|TRBJ2-7|many
TGTGCCAGCAGCTTAGACCGCGGCGAGCAGTACTTC
CASSLDRGEQYF
>TRBV28|TRBD1|TRBJ1-6|many
TGTGCCAGTGGACAGGGGACGGATAATTCACCCCTCCACTTT
CASGQGTDNSPLHF
>TRBV7-2|NA|TRBJ2-5|many
TGTGCCAGCAGCTTAGCCGATGTCAGTCCGTTTGGGGAGACCCAGTACTTC
CASSLADVSPFGETQYF
>TRBV6-1|TRBD2|TRBJ2-1|many
TGTGCCAGCAGTGACTACCTAGCGGGAGGGTCTAATGAGCAGTTCTTC
CASSDYLAGGSNEQFF
>TRBV6-5|TRBD1|TRBJ2-2|NA
TGTGCCAGCAGTTACTCGGACAGGTTCACCGGGGAGCTGTTTTTT
CASSYSDRFTGELFF
>TRBV27|TRBD1|TRBJ2-4|few
TGTGCCAGCAGTTTATACCCCTCGACAGGGACAACCAAAAACATTCAGTACTTC
CASSLYPSTGTTKNIQYF
>TRBV2|NA|TRBJ2-3|many
TGTGCCAGCAGTGAAGTTGAACAGGGAGGCACAGATACGCAGTATTTT
CASSEVEQGGTDTQYF
>TRBV28|NA|TRBJ2-7|many
TGTGCCAGCATGCACAGTTGGCACGAGCAGTACTTC
CASMHSWHEQYF
>TRBV29-1|TRBD1|TRBJ2-5|many
TGCAGCGTACTAACAGGGGGCTTCCAAGAGACCCAGTACTTC
CSVLTGGFQETQYF
>TRBV7-3|NA|TRBJ1-2|NA
TGTGCCAGCAGTTTAGCGCATCTCGTCGGCTACACCTTC
CASSLAHLVGYTF
>TRBV28|TRBD1|TRBJ2-7|many
TGTGCCAGCAGTCCTGGGACAGGGATGTACGAGCAGTACTTC
CASSPGTGMYEQYF
>TRBV7-9|NA|TRBJ2-5|few
TGTGCCAGCAGTACGAGACAGCCACAGACCCAGTACTTC
CASSTRQPQTQYF
>TRBV5-1|NA|TRBJ1-4|many
TGCGCCAGCAGCGTCAACTATAATGAAGGTGAAAAACTGTTTTTT
CASSVNYNEGEKLFF
>TRBV30|NA|TRBJ1-1|many
TGTGCCTGGAGTGCTAGGTTGGGCGCCACTGAAGCTTTCTTT
CAWSARLGATEAFF
>TRBV19|TRBD2|TRBJ2-1|NA
TGTGCCAGTAGTATTCCAGCGGGAGTTCAAGAGCAGTTCTTC
CASSIPAGVQEQFF
>TRBV30|NA|TRBJ2-5|many
TGTGCCTGGACAGAGCAAGAGACCCAGTACTTC
CAWTEQETQYF
>TRBV7-8|NA|TRBJ1-1|few
TGTGCCAGCAGCTTAGATAATTGGGCCACGATGAACACTGAAGCTCTCTTT
CASSLDNWATMNTEALF
>TRBV2|TRBD2|TRBJ2-3|many
TGTGCCAGAACGCTAGCGGAGAGCACAGATACGCAGTATTTT
CARTLAESTDTQYF
>TRBV27|TRBD1|TRBJ2-1|NA
TGTGCCAGCAGTCATACCGGGACAGGACCTTACAATGAGCAGTTCTTC
CASSHTGTGPYNEQFF
>TRBV11-2|TRBD2|TRBJ2-1|NA
TGTGCCAGCAGCTCCCGGACTAGCGGGAGGGCCGGGAATGAGCAGTTCTTC
CASSSRTSGRAGNEQFF
>TRBV5-5|NA|TRBJ2-7|NA
TGTGCCAGCAGCTCGATCCCGCGATACTCCTACGAGCAGTACTTC
CASSSIPRYSYEQYF
>TRBV2|NA|TRBJ2-5|many
TGTGCCAGCAGTGACTCGAGGGGGGCACAAGAGACCCAGTACTTC
CASSDSRGAQETQYF
>TRBV12-3/TRBV12-4|NA|TRBJ2-1|NA
TGTGCCAGCAGTTTACGGGTATCACCAGGATACGATGAGCAGTTCTTC
CASSLRVSPGYDEQFF
>TRBV10-3|NA|TRBJ2-1|many
TGTGCCATCAGTGAGGGAGCAGGGGCGTCCTACAATGAGCAGTTCTTC
CAISEGAGASYNEQFF
>TRBV9|TRBD2|TRBJ2-7|many
TGTGCCAGCAGCACGACTAGCGGGGTGGGAACCTACGAGCAGTACTTC
CASSTTSGVGTYEQYF
>TRBV12-3/TRBV12-4|NA|TRBJ2-2|many
TGTGCCAGCAGTTTATTAGGAGGGGACCGTACCGGGGAGCTGTTTTTT
CASSLLGGDRTGELFF
>TRBV6-2/TRBV6-3|TRBD1|TRBJ2-1|many
TGTGCCAGCAGTTACCCTTCGGACAGGACCTTCTACAATGAGCAGTTCTTC
CASSYPSDRTFYNEQFF
>TRBV27|NA|TRBJ2-2|NA
TGTGCCAGCAGTTTTGAACTTAGTGGTCGTGGGGAGCTGTTTTTT
CASSFELSGRGELFF
>TRBV25-1|NA|TRBJ2-1|NA
TGTGCCAGCAGTGGGTCCGGGACTCACAATGAGCAGTTCTTC
CASSGSGTHNEQFF
>TRBV20-1|TRBD2|TRBJ2-3|few
TGCAGTAGAACGGGACTATTCATGTCAGATACGCAGTATTTT
CSRTGLFMSDTQYF
>TRBV7-3|NA|TRBJ2-1|few
TGTGCCAGCAGCTTAACAGGCGCTTACAGCTCCTACAATGAGCAGTTCTTC
CASSLTGAYSSYNEQFF